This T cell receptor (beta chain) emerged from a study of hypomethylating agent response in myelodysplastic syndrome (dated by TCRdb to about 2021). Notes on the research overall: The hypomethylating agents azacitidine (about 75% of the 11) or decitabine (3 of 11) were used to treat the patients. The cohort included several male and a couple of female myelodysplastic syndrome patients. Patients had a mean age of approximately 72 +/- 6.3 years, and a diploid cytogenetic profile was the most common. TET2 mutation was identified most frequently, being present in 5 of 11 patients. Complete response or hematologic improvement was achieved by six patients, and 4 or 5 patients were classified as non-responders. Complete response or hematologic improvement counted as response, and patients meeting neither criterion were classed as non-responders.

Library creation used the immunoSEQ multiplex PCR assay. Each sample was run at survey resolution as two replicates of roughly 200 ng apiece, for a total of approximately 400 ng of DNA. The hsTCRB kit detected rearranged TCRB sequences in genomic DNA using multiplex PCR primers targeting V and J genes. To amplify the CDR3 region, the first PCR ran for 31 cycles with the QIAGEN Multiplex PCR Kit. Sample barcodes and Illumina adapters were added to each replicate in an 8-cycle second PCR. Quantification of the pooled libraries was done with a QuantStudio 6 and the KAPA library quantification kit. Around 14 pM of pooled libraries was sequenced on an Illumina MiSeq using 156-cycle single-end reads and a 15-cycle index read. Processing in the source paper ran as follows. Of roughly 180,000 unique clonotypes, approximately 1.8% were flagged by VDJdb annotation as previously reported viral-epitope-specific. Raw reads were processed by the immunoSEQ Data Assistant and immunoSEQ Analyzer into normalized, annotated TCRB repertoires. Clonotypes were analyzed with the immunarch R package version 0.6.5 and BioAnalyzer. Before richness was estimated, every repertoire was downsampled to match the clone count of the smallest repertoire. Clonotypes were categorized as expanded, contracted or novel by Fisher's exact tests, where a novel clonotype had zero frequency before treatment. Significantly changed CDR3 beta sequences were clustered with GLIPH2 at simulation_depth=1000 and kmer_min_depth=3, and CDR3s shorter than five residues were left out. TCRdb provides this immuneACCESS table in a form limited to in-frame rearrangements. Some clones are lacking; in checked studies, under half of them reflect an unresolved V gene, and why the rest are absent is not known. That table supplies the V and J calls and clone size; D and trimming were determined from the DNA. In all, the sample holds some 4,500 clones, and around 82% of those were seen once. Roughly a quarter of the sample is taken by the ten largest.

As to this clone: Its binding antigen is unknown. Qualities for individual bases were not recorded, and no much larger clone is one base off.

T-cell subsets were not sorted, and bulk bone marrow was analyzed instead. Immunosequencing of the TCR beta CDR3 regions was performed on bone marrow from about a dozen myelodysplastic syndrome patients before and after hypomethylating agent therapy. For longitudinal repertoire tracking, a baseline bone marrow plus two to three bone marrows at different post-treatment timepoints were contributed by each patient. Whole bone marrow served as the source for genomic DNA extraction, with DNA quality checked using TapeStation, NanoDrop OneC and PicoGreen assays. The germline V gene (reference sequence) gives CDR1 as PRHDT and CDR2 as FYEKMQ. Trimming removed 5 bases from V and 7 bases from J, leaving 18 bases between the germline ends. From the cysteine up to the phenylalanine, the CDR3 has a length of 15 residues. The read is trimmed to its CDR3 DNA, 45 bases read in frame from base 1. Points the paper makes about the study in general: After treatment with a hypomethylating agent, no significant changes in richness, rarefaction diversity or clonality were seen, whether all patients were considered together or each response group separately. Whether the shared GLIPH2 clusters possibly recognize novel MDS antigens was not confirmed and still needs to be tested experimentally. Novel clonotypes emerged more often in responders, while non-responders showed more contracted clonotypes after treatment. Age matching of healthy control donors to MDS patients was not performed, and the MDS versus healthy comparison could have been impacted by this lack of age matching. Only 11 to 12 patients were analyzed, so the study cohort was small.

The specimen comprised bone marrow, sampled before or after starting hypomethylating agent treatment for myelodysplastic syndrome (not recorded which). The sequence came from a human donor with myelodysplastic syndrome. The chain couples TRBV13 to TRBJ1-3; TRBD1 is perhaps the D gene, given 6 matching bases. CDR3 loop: CASSPVGGRGNTIYF. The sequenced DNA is TGTGCCAGCAGCCCCGTTGGGGGCCGGGGGAACACCATATATTTT.